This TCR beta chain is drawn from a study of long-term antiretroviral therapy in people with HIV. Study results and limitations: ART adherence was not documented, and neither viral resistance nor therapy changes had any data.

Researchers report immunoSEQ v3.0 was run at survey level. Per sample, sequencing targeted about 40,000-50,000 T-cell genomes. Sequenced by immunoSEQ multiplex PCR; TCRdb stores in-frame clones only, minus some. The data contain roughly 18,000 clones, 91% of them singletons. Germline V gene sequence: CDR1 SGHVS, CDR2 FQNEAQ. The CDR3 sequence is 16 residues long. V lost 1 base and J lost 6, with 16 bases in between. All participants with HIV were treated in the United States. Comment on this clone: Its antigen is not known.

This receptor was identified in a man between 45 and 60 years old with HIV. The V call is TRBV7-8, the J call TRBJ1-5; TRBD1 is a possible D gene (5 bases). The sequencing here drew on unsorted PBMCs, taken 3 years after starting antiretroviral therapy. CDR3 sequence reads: CASSLDAGSGSQPQHF. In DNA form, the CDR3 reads TGTGCCAGCAGCTTAGACGCAGGGTCGGGAAGTCAGCCCCAGCATTTT.